Below, 28 T cell receptor beta chains from the same sample are listed, as sequenced in a study of cytomegalovirus exposure and HLA in healthy donors (dated 2017 in TCRdb). Libraries were made using the immunoSEQ multiplex PCR assay. The source is immuneACCESS, and TCRdb retained only in-frame sequences with V and J called. Part of the clones is not carried over; for the studies checked, unresolved V genes explain less than half of this, and the remainder is unexplained. Here the sample has some 260,000 clones; about 90% occur a single time. The leading ten clones occupy about 12% of the sample. The specimen sequenced was PBMCs. All receptors derive from a man younger than 30 in good health and CMV-seropositive.

There are a few counts of this clone. This sequence joins TRBV27 and TRBJ2-7; no definite D call. The V end lost 5 bases, the J end lost 7 bases, and 9 bases lay between the germline ends. This CDR3 contains 11 residues. Germline lookup yields CDR1 MNHEY and CDR2 SMNVEV (reference sequence). In nucleotides, the CDR3 is TGTGCCAGCAGTCCTGGGGTGGAGCAGTACTTC. Its translation: CASSPGVEQYF.

The gene calls are TRBV19 and TRBJ1-2; TRBD1 is a possible D gene (5 bases). Looked up from germline, CDR1 is LNHDA and CDR2 is SQIVND (reference sequence). Deletions cut 10 bases from V and 6 bases from J, with 21 bases between. The CDR3 sequence is 14 residues long. The CDR3 spells CAISPGRGVNGYTF. The CDR3 DNA sequence: TGTGCCATTAGCCCCGGACGGGGGGTAAATGGCTACACCTTC.

In this sample, this clone turned up once. This sequence joins TRBV28 and TRBJ2-7, with D possibly being TRBD2 (6 bases). Germline V gene sequence: CDR1 MDHEN, CDR2 SYDVKM. V lost 5 bases, J lost 6 bases, and 20 bases lay in between. CDR3 length: 15 residues. The CDR3 DNA is TGTGCCAGCAGTACCCCCCGGGACTCCGTTGGCGAGCAGTACTTC. Protein sequence: CASSTPRDSVGEQYF.

The chain joins TRBV19 to TRBJ1-2, with D perhaps TRBD1 (5 bases). The ends were cut back, 5 bases at V and 4 bases at J, with 14 bases in the middle. Germline CDR1 LNHDA, CDR2 SQIVND (reference sequence). The CDR3 is 14 amino acids. The CDR3 spells CASSGQSQGYGYTF. The CDR3 DNA follows: TGTGCCAGTAGTGGGCAGTCCCAGGGCTATGGCTACACCTTC.

V and J are TRBV5-6 and TRBJ1-5; unclear D gene. Trimming removed 2 bases at V and 0 bases at J, with 21 bases between. Germline V gives CDR1 SGHDT, CDR2 YYEEEE. CDR3 length: 19 amino acids. DNA for the CDR3: TGTGCCAGCAGCTTAAGGTTGGCAGGCGCCCCCCGTAGCAATCAGCCCCAGCATTTT. It encodes CASSLRLAGAPRSNQPQHF.

CDR3 in amino acids: CASRGGGGIVYGYTF. The CDR3, as DNA: TGTGCCAGCAGGGGAGGGGGGGGCATAGTATATGGCTACACCTTC. V gene TRBV6-1 combines with J gene TRBJ1-2, with D tentatively TRBD1 (6 bases). The length of the CDR3 is 15 residues. V lost 6 bases to trimming and J lost 5 bases, with 19 bases between them. In germline, CDR1 is MNHNS, CDR2 SASEGT.

The J gene is TRBJ2-3, the V gene TRBV7-8, with D perhaps TRBD2 (5 bases). Looked up from germline, CDR1 is SGHVS and CDR2 is FQNEAQ. This CDR3 is 16 amino acids long. Trimming took off 1 base at V and 0 bases at J, with 11 bases between the two ends. CDR3 amino acids: CASSLVLERSTDTQYF. CDR3 nucleotides: TGTGCCAGCAGCTTAGTCCTTGAGCGGAGCACAGATACGCAGTATTTT.

The CDR3 reads CASSWAPGQIRGEQYF. The DNA of the CDR3 is TGTGCCAGCAGCTGGGCTCCGGGACAGATCCGGGGTGAGCAGTACTTC. The chain couples TRBV5-6 to TRBJ2-7; 7 bases map to TRBD1. Looked up from germline, CDR1 is SGHDT and CDR2 is YYEEEE. The CDR3 totals 16 residues. V shed 3 bases, J shed 7 bases, and the junction held 16 bases outside the gene matches.

The chain is built from TRBV9 and TRBJ2-3; D call uncertain. Trimming stripped 0 bases from V and 0 bases from J, with 8 bases between. Germline V gene lookup returns CDR1 SGDLS and CDR2 YYNGEE. The CDR3 runs 15 residues. CDR3 bases: TGTGCCAGCAGCGTAGACGGAGTTAGCACAGATACGCAGTATTTT. This codes for CASSVDGVSTDTQYF.

DNA for the CDR3: TGTGCCAGCAGCTTAGGGCTCCGGAACACTGAAGCTTTCTTT. This encodes CASSLGLRNTEAFF. The chain couples TRBV11-2 to TRBJ1-1; D is undetermined. The CDR3 covers 14 residues. V gave up 1 base and J gave up 1 base, with 7 bases separating them. Germline V gene sequence: CDR1 SGHAT, CDR2 FQNNGV.

The chain links TRBV20-1 to TRBJ2-7, with D uncertain. CDR3 length: 11 amino acids. V was clipped by 0 bases and J by 6 bases, with 6 bases between them. Germline values: CDR1 DFQATT, CDR2 SNEGSKA (reference sequence). The CDR3 loop reads CSARDTGEQYF. The CDR3 region has the DNA TGCAGTGCTAGAGATACTGGCGAGCAGTACTTC.

CDR3 nucleotide sequence: TGTGCCCTTGGGCGGGGGCTATACAATGAGCAGTTCTTC. Translated, it gives CALGRGLYNEQFF. The chain is built from TRBV7-8 and TRBJ2-1; possibly TRBD2 for D (7 bases). Germline V CDR1 and CDR2: SGHVS, FQNEAQ. V lost 11 bases and J lost 4, with 15 bases in between. This CDR3 is built from 13 residues. The full variable domain, with the rest looked up from reference TRBV7-8 and TRBJ2-1, is GAGVSQSPRYKVAKRGQDVALRCDPISGHVSLFWYQQALGQGPEFLTYFQNEAQLDKSGLPSDRFFAERPEGSVSTLKIQRTQQEDSAVYLCALGRGLYNEQFFGPGTRLTVL.

The gene calls are TRBV5-1 and TRBJ1-1; 9 nucleotides match TRBD1. Germline trimming cut 0 bases from V and 5 bases from J; bases unmatched to any gene: 11. The CDR3 has 17 residues. Germline assignment: CDR1 SGHRS and CDR2 YFSETQ. CDR3 nucleotides: TGCGCCAGCAGCTTGGGTCCCGGGACAGGGTCGAGGACTGAAGCTTTCTTT. Translated: CASSLGPGTGSRTEAFF.

J is TRBJ2-5 and V is TRBV11-2, with 8 positions matching TRBD2. The CDR3 loop spans 15 amino acids. The trim removed 4 bases at V and 5 bases at J, leaving 9 bases unmatched. Germline CDR1 reads SGHAT; CDR2 reads FQNNGV. The CDR3 loop is CASSSNGGGPETQYF. The CDR3 nucleotides are TGTGCCAGCAGCTCAAACGGGGGGGGGCCCGAGACCCAGTACTTC.

The chain combines TRBV7-9 with TRBJ1-2, with D perhaps TRBD1 (5 bases). The V gene lost 1 base and the J gene lost 8 bases, with 11 bases spanning the gap. Germline V CDR1 and CDR2: SEHNR, FQNEAQ (reference sequence). This CDR3 is built from 13 residues. The CDR3 spells CASSLGDSRGYTF. CDR3 in DNA: TGTGCCAGCAGCTTAGGAGACAGTCGGGGCTACACCTTC.

This clone was seen a few times. This chain uses TRBV18 with TRBJ1-1; weak D call: TRBD1 (5 bases). In germline, CDR1 is KGHSH, CDR2 LQKENI. V dropped 3 bases and J dropped 0 bases, with 5 bases sitting between them. The CDR3 extends over 13 amino acids. CDR3 nucleotides: TGTGCCAGCTCACCGGACATGAACACTGAAGCTTTCTTT. Its protein product is CASSPDMNTEAFF.

J is TRBJ2-7 and V is TRBV5-1; TRBD2 might be the D (5 bases). This CDR3 spans 14 amino acids. The germline V gene has CDR1 SGHRS and CDR2 YFSETQ. V was shortened by 1 base and J by 5 bases, with 13 bases between the two germline ends. CDR3 sequence (DNA): TGCGCCAGCAGCTTGACCCTAGGAGGTAACGAGCAGTACTTC. This translates into CASSLTLGGNEQYF.

This clone was seen once. The V call is TRBV6-5, the J call TRBJ2-3; D possibly matches TRBD1 or TRBD2 (5 bases each). This CDR3 comprises 15 residues. V was shortened by 1 base and J by 3 bases, with 11 bases between the two germline ends. Germline CDR1 reads MNHEY; CDR2 reads SVGAGI. CDR3 sequence (DNA): TGTGCCAGCAGTTACTGGGTGGGGGAGACAGATACGCAGTATTTT. This encodes CASSYWVGETDTQYF.

The chain uses TRBV28 and TRBJ2-6; maybe TRBD2 (6 bases). The ends were cut back, 7 bases at V and 2 bases at J, with 9 bases in the middle. CDR1 MDHEN and CDR2 SYDVKM come from the germline V gene. The CDR3 sequence is 14 residues long. The CDR3 here is CASKEGAGANVLTF. CDR3 nucleotide sequence: TGTGCCAGCAAGGAGGGCGCTGGGGCCAACGTCCTGACTTTC.

The V and J genes are TRBV27 and TRBJ1-1; D may be TRBD1 (6 bases). The ends were cut back, 6 bases at V and 7 bases at J, with 12 bases in the middle. Germline CDR1 reads MNHEY; CDR2 reads SMNVEV (reference sequence). This CDR3 has 12 amino acids. CDR3 in amino acids: CASSHQGFEAFF. In DNA form, the CDR3 reads TGTGCCAGCAGCCATCAGGGGTTTGAAGCTTTCTTT.

The chain joins TRBV4-3 to TRBJ2-2; D may be TRBD1 (6 bases). There are 17 residues in the CDR3. V dropped 1 base and J dropped 3 bases, with 15 bases sitting between them. CDR1 and CDR2 from the germline V gene are LGHNA and YSLEER. The CDR3 region is CASSQVFRGSDTGELFF. The CDR3 coding sequence is TGCGCCAGCAGCCAAGTATTTAGGGGGTCGGACACCGGGGAGCTGTTTTTT.

This clone showed up just once. The chain recombines TRBV5-1 with TRBJ2-3; D possibly uses TRBD1 or TRBD2 (5 bases each). The CDR3 runs to 12 residues. Germline assignment: CDR1 SGHRS and CDR2 YFSETQ. V dropped 7 bases and J dropped 5 bases, with 11 bases sitting between them. Here the CDR3 DNA reads TGCGCCAGCCGGGACGAGAGAGATACGCAGTATTTT. It yields the protein CASRDERDTQYF. The entire variable domain, with the rest obtained from reference TRBV5-1 and TRBJ2-3, is as follows: KAGVTQTPRYLIKTRGQQVTLSCSPISGHRSVSWYQQTPGQGLQFLFEYFSETQRNKGNFPGRFSGRQFSNSRSEMNVSTLELGDSALYLCASRDERDTQYFGPGTRLTVL.

The table lists this clone with a few counts. This chain uses TRBV6-6 with TRBJ2-7; TRBD1 is a possible D gene (5 bases). The CDR3 is 12 amino acids. Germline V CDR1 and CDR2: MNHNY, SVGAGI (reference sequence). V shed 5 bases and J shed 5 bases, with 10 bases lying between them. CDR3 nucleotides: TGTGCCAGCAGTGTGACCAGGGACGAGCAGTACTTC. As protein: CASSVTRDEQYF.

This clone appeared a single time. The chain joins TRBV28 to TRBJ1-3; no definite D call. Per the germline V gene, CDR1 is MDHEN and CDR2 is SYDVKM. The CDR3 is 16 amino acids. V lost 2 bases and J lost 4, with 15 bases in between. The CDR3 DNA is TGTGCCAGCAGTTTACCTCAAGACGTTGGGGGAAACACCATATATTTT. It is translated as CASSLPQDVGGNTIYF.

The genes are TRBV10-3 and TRBJ2-1; D not certain. CDR3 length: 13 amino acids. Trimming removed 5 bases at V and 2 bases at J, with 7 bases between. Germline V gene sequence: CDR1 ENHRY, CDR2 SYGVKD. Here the CDR3 reads CAISYETYNEQFF. The CDR3, as DNA: TGTGCCATCAGTTACGAAACCTACAATGAGCAGTTCTTC.

V gene TRBV30 combines with J gene TRBJ1-2; 7 bases fit TRBD1. J was trimmed by 7 bases and V by 2 bases; bases with no gene match: 7. The germline V gene encodes CDR1 GTSNPN and CDR2 SVGIG (reference sequence). The CDR3 length is 13 residues. The CDR3 bases are TGTGCCTGGAGTCCACTCGGGACAGCTGGCTACACCTTC. It is translated as CAWSPLGTAGYTF.

This clone was detected a few times. The chain links TRBV18 to TRBJ2-2; D remains ambiguous. V gave up 2 bases and J gave up 5 bases, with 6 bases separating them. This CDR3 has 13 amino acids. The germline V gene encodes CDR1 KGHSH and CDR2 LQKENI. The DNA for the CDR3 is TGTGCCAGCTCACCAACTGATACCGGGGAGCTGTTTTTT. Protein product: CASSPTDTGELFF.

The chain couples TRBV2 to TRBJ2-7, with 9 bases that match TRBD2. V gave up 6 bases and J gave up 9 bases; unmatched junction bases: 12. The CDR3 length is 14 residues. Looked up from germline, CDR1 is SNHLY and CDR2 is FYNNEI. The CDR3 reads CASSKNPGLAVQYF. The DNA for the CDR3 is TGTGCCAGCAGCAAAAATCCGGGACTAGCTGTGCAGTACTTC.